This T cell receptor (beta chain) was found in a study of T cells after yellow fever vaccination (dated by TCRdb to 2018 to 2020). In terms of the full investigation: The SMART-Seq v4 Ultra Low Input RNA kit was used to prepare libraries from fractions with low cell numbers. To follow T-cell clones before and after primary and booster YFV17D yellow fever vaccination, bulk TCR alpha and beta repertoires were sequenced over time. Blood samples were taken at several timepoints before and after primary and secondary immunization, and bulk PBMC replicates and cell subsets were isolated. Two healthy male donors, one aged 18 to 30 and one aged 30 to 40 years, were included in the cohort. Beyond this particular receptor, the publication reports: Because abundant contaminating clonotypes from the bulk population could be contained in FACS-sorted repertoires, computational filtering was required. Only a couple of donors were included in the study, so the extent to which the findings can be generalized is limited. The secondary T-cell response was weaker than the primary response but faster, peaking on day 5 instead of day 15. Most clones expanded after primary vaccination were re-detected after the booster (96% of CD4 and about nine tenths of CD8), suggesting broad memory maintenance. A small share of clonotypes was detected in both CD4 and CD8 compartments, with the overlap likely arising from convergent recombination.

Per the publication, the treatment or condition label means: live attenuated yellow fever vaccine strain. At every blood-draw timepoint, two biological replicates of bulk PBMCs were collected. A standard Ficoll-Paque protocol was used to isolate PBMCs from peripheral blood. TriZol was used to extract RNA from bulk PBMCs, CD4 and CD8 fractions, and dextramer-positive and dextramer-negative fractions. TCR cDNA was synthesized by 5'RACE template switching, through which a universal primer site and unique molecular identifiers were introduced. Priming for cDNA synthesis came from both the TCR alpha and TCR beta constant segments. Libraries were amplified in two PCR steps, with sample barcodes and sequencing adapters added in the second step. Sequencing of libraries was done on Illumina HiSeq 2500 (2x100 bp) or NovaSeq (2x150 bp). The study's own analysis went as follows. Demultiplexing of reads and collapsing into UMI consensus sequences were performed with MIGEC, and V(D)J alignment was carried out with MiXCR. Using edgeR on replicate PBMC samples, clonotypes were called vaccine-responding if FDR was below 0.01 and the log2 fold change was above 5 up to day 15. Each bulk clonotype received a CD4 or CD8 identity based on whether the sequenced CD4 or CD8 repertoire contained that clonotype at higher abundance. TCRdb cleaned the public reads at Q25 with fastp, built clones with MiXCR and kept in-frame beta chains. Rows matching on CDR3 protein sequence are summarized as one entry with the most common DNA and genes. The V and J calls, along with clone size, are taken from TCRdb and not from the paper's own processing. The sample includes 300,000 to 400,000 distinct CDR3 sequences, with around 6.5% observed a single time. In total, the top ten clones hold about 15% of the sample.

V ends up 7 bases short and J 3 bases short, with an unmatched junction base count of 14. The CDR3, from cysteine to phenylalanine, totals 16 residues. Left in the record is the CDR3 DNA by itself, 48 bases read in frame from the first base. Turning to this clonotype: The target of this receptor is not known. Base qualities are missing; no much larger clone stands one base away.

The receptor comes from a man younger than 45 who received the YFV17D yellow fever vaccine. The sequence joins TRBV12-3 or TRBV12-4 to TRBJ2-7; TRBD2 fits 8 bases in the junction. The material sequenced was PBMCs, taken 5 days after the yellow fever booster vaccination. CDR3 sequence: CASTPFSSGSNYEQYF. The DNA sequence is TGTGCCAGCACCCCTTTTTCCAGCGGGAGTAACTACGAGCAGTACTTC.